The entry that follows covers one TCR beta chain sequence. Sequenced by immunoSEQ multiplex PCR; TCRdb stores in-frame clones only, minus some. The data show about 100,000 clones, more than 75% seen once. Germline values: CDR1 LNHNV, CDR2 YYDKDF (reference sequence). The CDR3 length is 18 residues. Trimming cost V 0 bases and J 0 bases, with 15 bases left between them. The data are from a study of blood T cell repertoires in COVID-19. Study summary: PBMCs, B-cell-depleted T cells, or T cells provided the cDNA or gDNA that made up the material.

The receptor's source is a human donor in a cohort sampled during active COVID-19. The chain combines TRBV15 with TRBJ1-5; maybe TRBD1 (6 bases). Sequencing was done on a sample of peripheral blood. The CDR3 loop is CATSRDPTGTYSNQPQHF. The CDR3 nucleotides read TGTGCCACCAGCAGAGACCCTACAGGGACCTATAGCAATCAGCCCCAGCATTTT.